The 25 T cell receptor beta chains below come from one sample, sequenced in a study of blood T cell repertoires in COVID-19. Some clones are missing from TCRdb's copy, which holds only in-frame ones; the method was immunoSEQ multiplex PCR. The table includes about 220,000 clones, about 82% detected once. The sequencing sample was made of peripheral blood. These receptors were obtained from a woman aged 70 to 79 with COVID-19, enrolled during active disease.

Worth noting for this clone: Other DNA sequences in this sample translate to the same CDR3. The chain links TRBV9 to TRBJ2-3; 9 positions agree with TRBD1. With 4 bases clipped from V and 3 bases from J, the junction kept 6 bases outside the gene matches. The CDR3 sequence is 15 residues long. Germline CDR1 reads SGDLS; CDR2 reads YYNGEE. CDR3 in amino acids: CASSPRQGGTDTQYF. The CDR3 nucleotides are TGTGCCAGCAGCCCACGACAGGGGGGGACAGATACGCAGTATTTT. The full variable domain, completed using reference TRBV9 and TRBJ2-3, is DSGVTQTPKHLITATGQRVTLRCSPRSGDLSVYWYQQSLDQGLQFLIQYYNGEERAKGNILERFSAQQFPDLHSELNLSSLELGDSALYFCASSPRQGGTDTQYFGPGTRLTVL.

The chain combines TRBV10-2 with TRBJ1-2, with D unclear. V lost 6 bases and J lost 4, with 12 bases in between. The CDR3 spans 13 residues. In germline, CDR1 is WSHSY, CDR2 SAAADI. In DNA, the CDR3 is TGCGCCAGCAGCGCCGGGTCCTTCTATGGCTACACCTTC. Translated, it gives CASSAGSFYGYTF.

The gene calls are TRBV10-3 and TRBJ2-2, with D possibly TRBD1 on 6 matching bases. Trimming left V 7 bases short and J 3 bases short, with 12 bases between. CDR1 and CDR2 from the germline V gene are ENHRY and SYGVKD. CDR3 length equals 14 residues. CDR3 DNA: TGTGCCATCAAGGGCGCAGGGGACACCGGGGAGCTGTTTTTT. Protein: CAIKGAGDTGELFF.

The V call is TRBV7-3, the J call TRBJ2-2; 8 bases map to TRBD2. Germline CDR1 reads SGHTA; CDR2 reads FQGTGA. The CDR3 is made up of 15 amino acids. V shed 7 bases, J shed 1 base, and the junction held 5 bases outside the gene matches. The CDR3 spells CASTPGLGNTGELFF. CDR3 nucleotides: TGTGCCAGCACTCCGGGACTAGGGAACACCGGGGAGCTGTTTTTT.

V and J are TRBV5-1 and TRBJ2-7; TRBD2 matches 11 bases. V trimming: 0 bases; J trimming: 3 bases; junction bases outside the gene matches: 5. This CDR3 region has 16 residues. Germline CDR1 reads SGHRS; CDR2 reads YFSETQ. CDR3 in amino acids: CASSLVTSGDFYEQYF. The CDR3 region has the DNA TGCGCCAGCAGCTTGGTGACTAGCGGGGATTTCTACGAGCAGTACTTC.

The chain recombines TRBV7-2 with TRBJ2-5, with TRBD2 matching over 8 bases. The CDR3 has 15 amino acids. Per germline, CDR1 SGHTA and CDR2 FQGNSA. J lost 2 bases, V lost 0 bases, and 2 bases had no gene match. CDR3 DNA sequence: TGTGCCAGCAGCTTAGCGCCGGGGGGGCAAGAGACCCAGTACTTC. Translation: CASSLAPGGQETQYF.

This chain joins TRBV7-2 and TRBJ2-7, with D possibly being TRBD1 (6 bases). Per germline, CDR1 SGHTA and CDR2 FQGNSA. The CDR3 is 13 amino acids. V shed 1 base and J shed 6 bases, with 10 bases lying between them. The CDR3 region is CASSLDHRAEQYF. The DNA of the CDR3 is TGTGCCAGCAGCTTAGATCACAGGGCCGAGCAGTACTTC.

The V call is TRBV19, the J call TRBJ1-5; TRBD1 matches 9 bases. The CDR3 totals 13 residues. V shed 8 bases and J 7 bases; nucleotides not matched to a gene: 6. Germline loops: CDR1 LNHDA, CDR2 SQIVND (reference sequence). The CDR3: CASRQTGGQPQHF. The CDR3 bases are TGTGCCAGTCGGCAGACAGGGGGACAGCCCCAGCATTTT. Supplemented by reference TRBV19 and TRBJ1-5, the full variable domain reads DGGITQSPKYLFRKEGQNVTLSCEQNLNHDAMYWYRQDPGQGLRLIYYSQIVNDFQKGDIAEGYSVSREKKESFPLTVTSAQKNPTAFYLCASRQTGGQPQHFGDGTRLSIL.

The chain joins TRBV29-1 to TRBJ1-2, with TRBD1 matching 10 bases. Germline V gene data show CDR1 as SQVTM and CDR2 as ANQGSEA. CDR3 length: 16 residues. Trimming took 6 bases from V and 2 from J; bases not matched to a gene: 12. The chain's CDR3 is CSVEETGGWGNYGYTF. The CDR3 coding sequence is TGCAGCGTCGAGGAGACAGGGGGCTGGGGCAACTATGGCTACACCTTC.

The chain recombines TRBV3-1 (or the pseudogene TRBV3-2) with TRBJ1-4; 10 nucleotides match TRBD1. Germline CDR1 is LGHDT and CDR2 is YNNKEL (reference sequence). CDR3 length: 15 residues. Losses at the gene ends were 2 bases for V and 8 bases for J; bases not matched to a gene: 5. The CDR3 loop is CASSQRGQGTEKLFF. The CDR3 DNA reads TGTGCCAGCAGCCAAAGGGGACAGGGGACGGAAAAACTGTTTTTT.

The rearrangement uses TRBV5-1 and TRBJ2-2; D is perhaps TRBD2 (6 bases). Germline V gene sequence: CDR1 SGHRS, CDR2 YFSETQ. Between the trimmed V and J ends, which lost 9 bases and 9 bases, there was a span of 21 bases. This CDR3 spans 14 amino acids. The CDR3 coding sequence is TGCGCCACCAGTATGGGGGGTGGAGACCGGGAGCTGTTTTTT. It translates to CATSMGGGDRELFF.

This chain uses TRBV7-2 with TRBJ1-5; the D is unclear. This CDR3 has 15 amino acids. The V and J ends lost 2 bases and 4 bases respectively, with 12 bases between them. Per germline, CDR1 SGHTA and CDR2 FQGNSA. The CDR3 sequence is CASSLRGWGNQPQHF. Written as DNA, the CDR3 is TGTGCCAGCAGCTTAAGAGGGTGGGGTAATCAGCCCCAGCATTTT.

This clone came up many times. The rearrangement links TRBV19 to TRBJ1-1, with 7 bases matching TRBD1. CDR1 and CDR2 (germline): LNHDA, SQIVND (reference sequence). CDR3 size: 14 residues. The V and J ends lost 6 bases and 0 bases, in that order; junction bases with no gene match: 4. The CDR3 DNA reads TGTGCCAGTAGGTCGGGACAGCTGAACACTGAAGCTTTCTTT. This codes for CASRSGQLNTEAFF.

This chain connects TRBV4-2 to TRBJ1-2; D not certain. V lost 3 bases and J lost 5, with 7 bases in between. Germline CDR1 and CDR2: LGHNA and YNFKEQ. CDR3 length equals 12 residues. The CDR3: CASSQREYGYTF. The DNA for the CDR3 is TGTGCCAGCAGCCAGCGGGAGTATGGCTACACCTTC.

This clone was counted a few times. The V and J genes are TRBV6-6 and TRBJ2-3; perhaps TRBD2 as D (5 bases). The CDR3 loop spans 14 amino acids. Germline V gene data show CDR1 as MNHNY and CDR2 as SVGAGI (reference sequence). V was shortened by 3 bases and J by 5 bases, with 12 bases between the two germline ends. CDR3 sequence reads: CASSYTSPVDTQYF. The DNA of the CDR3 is TGTGCCAGCAGTTATACTAGTCCCGTAGATACGCAGTATTTT.

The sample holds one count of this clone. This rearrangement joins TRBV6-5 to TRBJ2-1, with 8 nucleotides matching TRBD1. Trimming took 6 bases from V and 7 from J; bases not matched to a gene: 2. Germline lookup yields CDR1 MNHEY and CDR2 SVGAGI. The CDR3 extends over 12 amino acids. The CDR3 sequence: CASRTGVNEQFF. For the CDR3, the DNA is TGTGCCAGCAGGACAGGGGTGAATGAGCAGTTCTTC.

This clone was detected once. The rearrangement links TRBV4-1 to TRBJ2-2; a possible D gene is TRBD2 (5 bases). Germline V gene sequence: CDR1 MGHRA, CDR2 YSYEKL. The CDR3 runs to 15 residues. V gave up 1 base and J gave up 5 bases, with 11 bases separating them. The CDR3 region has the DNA TGCGCCAGCAGCCAAGGAGCGGAACCTACCGGGGAGCTGTTTTTT. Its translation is CASSQGAEPTGELFF.

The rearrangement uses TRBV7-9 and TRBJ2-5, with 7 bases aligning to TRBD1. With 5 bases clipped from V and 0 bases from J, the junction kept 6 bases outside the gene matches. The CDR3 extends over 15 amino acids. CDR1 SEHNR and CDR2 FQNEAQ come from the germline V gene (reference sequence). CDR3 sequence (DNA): TGTGCCAGCAGCCGGGACAGCAAAAACCAAGAGACCCAGTACTTC. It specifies CASSRDSKNQETQYF.

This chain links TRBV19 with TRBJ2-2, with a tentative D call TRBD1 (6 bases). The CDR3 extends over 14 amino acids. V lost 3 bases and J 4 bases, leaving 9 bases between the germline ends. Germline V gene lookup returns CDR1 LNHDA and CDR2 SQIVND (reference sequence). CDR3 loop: CASSIEGGTGELFF. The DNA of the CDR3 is TGTGCCAGTAGTATCGAAGGGGGCACCGGGGAGCTGTTTTTT.

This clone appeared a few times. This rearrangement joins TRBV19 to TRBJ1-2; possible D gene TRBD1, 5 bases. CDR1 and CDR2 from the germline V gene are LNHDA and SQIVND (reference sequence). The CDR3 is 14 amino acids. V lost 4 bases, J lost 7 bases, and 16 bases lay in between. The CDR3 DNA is TGTGCCAGTAGTAACAGGCTCCTTAGGGTTGGCTACACCTTC. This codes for CASSNRLLRVGYTF.

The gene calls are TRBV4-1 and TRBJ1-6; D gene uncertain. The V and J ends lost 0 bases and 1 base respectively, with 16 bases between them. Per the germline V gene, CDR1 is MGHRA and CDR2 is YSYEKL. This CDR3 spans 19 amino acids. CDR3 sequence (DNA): TGCGCCAGCAGCCAAGATCGAGGGAGCAGCGGTTCCTATAATTCACCCCTCCACTTT. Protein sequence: CASSQDRGSSGSYNSPLHF.

The CDR3 DNA sequence: TGTGCCAGCACGGCAGGGGTGCAGCCCCAGCATTTT. This encodes CASTAGVQPQHF. The genes are TRBV4-2 and TRBJ1-5; D is possibly TRBD1 (6 bases). The V gene lost 7 bases and the J gene lost 7 bases, with 11 bases spanning the gap. There are 12 residues in the CDR3. Germline V gene sequence: CDR1 LGHNA, CDR2 YNFKEQ.

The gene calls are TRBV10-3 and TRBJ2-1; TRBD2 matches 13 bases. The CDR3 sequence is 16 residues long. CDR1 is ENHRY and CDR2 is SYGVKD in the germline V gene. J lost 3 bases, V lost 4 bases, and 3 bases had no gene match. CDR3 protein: CAISAGLAGYYNEQFF. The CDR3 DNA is TGTGCCATCAGTGCGGGACTAGCGGGGTACTACAATGAGCAGTTCTTC.

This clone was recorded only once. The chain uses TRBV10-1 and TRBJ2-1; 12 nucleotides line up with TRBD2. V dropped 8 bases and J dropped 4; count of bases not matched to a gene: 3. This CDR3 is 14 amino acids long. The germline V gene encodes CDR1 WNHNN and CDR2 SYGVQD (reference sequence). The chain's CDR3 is CASGTSGLYNEQFF. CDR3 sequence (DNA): TGCGCCAGCGGGACTAGCGGGTTGTACAATGAGCAGTTCTTC.

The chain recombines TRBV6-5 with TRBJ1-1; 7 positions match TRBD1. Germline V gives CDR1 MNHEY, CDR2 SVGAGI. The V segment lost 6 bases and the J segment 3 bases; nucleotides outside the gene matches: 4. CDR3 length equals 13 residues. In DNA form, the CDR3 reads TGTGCCAGCAGCCGTACAGGGGACACTGAAGCTTTCTTT. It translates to CASSRTGDTEAFF.